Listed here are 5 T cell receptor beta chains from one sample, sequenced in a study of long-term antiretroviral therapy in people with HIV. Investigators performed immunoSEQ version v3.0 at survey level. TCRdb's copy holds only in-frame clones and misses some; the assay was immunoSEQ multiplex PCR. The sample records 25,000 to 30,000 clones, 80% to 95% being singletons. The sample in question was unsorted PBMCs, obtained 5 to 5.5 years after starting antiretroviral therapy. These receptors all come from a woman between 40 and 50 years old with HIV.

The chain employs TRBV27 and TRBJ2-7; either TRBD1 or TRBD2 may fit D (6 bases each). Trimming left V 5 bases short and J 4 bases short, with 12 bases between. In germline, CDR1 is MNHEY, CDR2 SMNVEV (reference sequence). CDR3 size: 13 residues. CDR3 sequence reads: CASSRGGYYEQYF. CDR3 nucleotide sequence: TGTGCCAGCAGTAGAGGGGGGTATTACGAGCAGTACTTC.

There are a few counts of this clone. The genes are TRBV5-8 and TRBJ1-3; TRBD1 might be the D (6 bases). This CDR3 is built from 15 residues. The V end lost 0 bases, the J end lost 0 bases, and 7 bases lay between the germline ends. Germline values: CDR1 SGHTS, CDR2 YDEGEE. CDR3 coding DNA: TGTGCCAGCAGCTTGGGGGACATCTCTGGAAACACCATATATTTT. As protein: CASSLGDISGNTIYF.

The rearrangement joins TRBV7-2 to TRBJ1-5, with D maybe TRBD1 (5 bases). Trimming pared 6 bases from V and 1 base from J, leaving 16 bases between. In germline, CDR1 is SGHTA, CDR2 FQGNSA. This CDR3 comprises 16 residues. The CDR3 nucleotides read TGTGCCAGCAGAGACAGCGCTCTTTCCAGCAATCAGCCCCAGCATTTT. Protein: CASRDSALSSNQPQHF.

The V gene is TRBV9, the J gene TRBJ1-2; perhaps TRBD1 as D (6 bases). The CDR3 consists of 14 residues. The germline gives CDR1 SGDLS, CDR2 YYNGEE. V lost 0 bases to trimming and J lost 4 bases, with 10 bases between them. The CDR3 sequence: CASSVATGSYGYTF. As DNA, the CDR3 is TGTGCCAGCAGCGTAGCAACAGGGTCCTATGGCTACACCTTC. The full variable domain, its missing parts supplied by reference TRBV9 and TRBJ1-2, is DSGVTQTPKHLITATGQRVTLRCSPRSGDLSVYWYQQSLDQGLQFLIQYYNGEERAKGNILERFSAQQFPDLHSELNLSSLELGDSALYFCASSVATGSYGYTFGSGTRLTVV.

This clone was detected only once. CDR3 loop: CASSRAGGRVNEQFF. CDR3 nucleotides: TGTGCCAGCAGCCGGGCAGGCGGGAGGGTCAATGAGCAGTTCTTC. The J gene is TRBJ2-1, the V gene TRBV14, with 9 bases identical to TRBD2. J gave up 6 bases and V 4 bases, and 7 bases lay outside the gene matches. CDR1 is SGHDN and CDR2 is FVKESK in the germline V gene. The CDR3 contains 15 residues.